One sample yielded the 5 T cell receptor beta chains listed below, sequenced in a study of shared clonotypes between healthy human individuals. Measured with immunoSEQ multiplex PCR; TCRdb has only the in-frame clones, and not every one. The data hold more than 2,000,000 clones, with about 92% observed a single time. The sequenced sample consisted of naive CD4+ T cells sorted from blood. Documented subset: CD45RA+ positively selected. All receptors derive from a man younger than 35 in good health.

This chain uses TRBV18 with TRBJ2-1; D is unclear. Germline CDR1 and CDR2: KGHSH and LQKENI. The CDR3 length is 14 residues. V was pared by 6 bases and J by 0 bases, with 9 bases between. The CDR3 here is CASSVTRSYNEQFF. CDR3 sequence (DNA): TGTGCCAGCTCGGTGACCCGCTCCTACAATGAGCAGTTCTTC.

J is TRBJ2-1 and V is TRBV29-1; no clear D. Deletions cut 5 bases from V and 4 bases from J, with 6 bases between. The CDR3 spans 11 residues. Looked up from germline, CDR1 is SQVTM and CDR2 is ANQGSEA. CDR3 nucleotide sequence: TGCAGCGTTCATAAGTACAATGAGCAGTTCTTC. It codes for CSVHKYNEQFF.

The chain joins TRBV14 to TRBJ1-5; no firm D call. Germline V CDR1 and CDR2: SGHDN, FVKESK. V lost 1 base and J 3 bases, leaving 22 bases between the germline ends. The CDR3 length is 19 residues. CDR3 DNA: TGTGCCAGCAGCCAAGCGAACCCCAAACCAATCCGCATCAATCAGCCCCAGCATTTT. Protein: CASSQANPKPIRINQPQHF.

The chain couples TRBV5-4 to TRBJ2-5, with 11 nucleotides matching TRBD1. The CDR3 covers 15 residues. Germline CDR1 SGHNT, CDR2 YYREEE (reference sequence). V shed 3 bases and J 2 bases; nucleotides not matched to a gene: 3. In DNA, the CDR3 is TGTGCCAGCAGCTGGGACAGGGGGATTCAAGAGACCCAGTACTTC. It specifies CASSWDRGIQETQYF.

This sequence joins TRBV18 and TRBJ2-3; 9 nucleotides match TRBD2. The germline gives CDR1 KGHSH, CDR2 LQKENI. V lost 3 bases to trimming and J lost 11 bases; unmatched junction nucleotides: 15. The CDR3 has 16 residues. CDR3 amino acids: CASSPPVNSGGTGQYF. DNA for the CDR3: TGTGCCAGCTCACCCCCGGTTAATAGCGGGGGAACGGGGCAGTATTTT.